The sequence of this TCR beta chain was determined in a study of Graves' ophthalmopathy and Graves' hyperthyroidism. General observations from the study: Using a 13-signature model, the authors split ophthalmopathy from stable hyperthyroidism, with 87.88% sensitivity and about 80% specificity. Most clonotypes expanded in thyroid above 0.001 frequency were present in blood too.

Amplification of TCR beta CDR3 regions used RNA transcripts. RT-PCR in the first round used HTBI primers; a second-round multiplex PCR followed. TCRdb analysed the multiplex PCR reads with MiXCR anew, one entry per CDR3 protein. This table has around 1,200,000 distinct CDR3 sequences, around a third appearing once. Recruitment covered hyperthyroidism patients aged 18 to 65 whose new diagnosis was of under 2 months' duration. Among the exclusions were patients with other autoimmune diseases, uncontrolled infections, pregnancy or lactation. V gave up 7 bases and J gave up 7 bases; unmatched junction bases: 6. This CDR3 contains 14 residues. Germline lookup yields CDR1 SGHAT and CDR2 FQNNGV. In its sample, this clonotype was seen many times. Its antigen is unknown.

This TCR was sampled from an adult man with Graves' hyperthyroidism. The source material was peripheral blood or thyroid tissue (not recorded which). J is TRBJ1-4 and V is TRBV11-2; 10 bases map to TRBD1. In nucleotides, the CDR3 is TGTGCCAGCAACCAGGGACAGGGGAGTGAAAAACTGTTTTTT. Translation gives CASNQGQGSEKLFF.